This TCR beta chain appears in the sequencing data of a study of cytomegalovirus exposure and HLA in healthy donors. Across the study: Early released data comprised around 79 million unique TCRs from HLA-typed donors.

With V trimmed by 0 bases and J by 5 bases, 17 bases remained unmatched. The CDR3 runs to 19 residues. 13 Jbeta primers and 60 Vbeta primers were used for the PCR. The method was immunoSEQ multiplex PCR; TCRdb's version includes in-frame clones alone and lacks a portion of them. The sample has about 140,000 clones, about 80% seen once; the top ten hold more than 0.9%. The sample was PBMCs. The chain couples TRBV6-7 to TRBJ2-5; 8 positions agree with TRBD2. TRBV6-7 carries the ORF label, with uncertain function. This clonotype was sampled from a male donor in good health and CMV-seropositive. CDR3 in amino acids: CASSYSKGRRLAMEETQYF. CDR3 nucleotide sequence: TGTGCCAGCAGTTACTCGAAGGGCCGGAGACTAGCGATGGAGGAGACCCAGTACTTC.